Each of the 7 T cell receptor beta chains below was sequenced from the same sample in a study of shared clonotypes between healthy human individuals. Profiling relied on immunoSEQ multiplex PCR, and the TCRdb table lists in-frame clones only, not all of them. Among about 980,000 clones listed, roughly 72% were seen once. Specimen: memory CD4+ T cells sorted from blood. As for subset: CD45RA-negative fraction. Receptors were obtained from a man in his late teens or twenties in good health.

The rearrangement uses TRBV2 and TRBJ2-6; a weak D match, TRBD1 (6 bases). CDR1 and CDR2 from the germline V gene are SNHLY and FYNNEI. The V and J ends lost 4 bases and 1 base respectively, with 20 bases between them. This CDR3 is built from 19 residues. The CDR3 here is CASSARWDTWGSGANVLTF. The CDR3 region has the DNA TGTGCCAGCAGTGCCCGTTGGGACACGTGGGGGTCTGGGGCCAACGTCCTGACTTTC. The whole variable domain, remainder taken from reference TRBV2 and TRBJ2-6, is EPEVTQTPSHQVTQMGQEVILRCVPISNHLYFYWYRQILGQKVEFLVSFYNNEISEKSEIFDDQFSVERPDGSNFTLKIRSTKLEDSAMYFCASSARWDTWGSGANVLTFGAGSRLTVL.

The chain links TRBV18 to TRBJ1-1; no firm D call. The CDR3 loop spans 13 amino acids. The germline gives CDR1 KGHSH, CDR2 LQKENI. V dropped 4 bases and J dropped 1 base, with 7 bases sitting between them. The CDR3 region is CASSRGPNTEAFF. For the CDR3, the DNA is TGTGCCAGCTCACGCGGCCCGAACACTGAAGCTTTCTTT.

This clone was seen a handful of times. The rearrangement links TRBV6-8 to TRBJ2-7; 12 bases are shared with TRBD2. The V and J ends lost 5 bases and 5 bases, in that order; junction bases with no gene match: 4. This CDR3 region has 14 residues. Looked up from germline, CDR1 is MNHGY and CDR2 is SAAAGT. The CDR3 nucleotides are TGTGCCAGCAGTCGGACTAGCGGGACGAACGAGCAGTACTTC. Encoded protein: CASSRTSGTNEQYF.

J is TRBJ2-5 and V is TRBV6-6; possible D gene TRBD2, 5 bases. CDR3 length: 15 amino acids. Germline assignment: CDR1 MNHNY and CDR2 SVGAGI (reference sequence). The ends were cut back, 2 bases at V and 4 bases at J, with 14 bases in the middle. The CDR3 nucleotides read TGTGCCAGCAGTTACACCCACGAGGGTCCAGAGACCCAGTACTTC. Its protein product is CASSYTHEGPETQYF.

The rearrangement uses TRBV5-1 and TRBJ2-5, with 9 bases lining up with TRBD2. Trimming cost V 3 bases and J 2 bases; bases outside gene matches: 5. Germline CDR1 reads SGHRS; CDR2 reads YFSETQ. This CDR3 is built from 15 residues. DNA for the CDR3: TGCGCCAGCAGCTCGGTGGCGGGGGGGCAAGAGACCCAGTACTTC. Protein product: CASSSVAGGQETQYF.

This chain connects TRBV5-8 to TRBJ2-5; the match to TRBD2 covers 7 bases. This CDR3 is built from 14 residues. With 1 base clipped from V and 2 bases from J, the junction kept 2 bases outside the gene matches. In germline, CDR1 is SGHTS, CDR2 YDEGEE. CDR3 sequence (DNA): TGTGCCAGCAGCTTGATGGGGGGGCAAGAGACCCAGTACTTC. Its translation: CASSLMGGQETQYF.

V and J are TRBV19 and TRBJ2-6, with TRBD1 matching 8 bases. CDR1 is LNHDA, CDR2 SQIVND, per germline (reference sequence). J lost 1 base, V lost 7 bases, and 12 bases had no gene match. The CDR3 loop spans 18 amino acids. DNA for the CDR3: TGTGCCAGTATGGGATACGGGACAGGCGGTTCTGGGGCCAACGTCCTGACTTTC. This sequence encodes CASMGYGTGGSGANVLTF.